A selection of T cell receptor beta chains follows, all from one sample in a study of blood T cell repertoires in COVID-19. Profiling relied on immunoSEQ multiplex PCR, and the TCRdb table lists in-frame clones only, not all of them. Seen here are roughly 300,000 clones, about 89% observed once, and the top ten hold approximately 7.8%. Material: peripheral blood. Receptor source: a woman in her fifties or sixties who had recovered from COVID-19. Both conserved end residues are part of each CDR3. The D gene is left open where the match is weak. Not every row has a clone size; where given, it reads once, few, many or a size class.

>TRBV10-3|NA|NA|TRBJ2-3
TGTGCCATCAGGGCGGCGGATAGCAACGCAGATACGCAGTATTTT
CAIRAADSNADTQYF
>TRBV7-2|NA|TRBD1|TRBJ2-7
TGTGCCAGCAGCCCCCCCGGACAGGGAGGTACGAAGCAGTACTTC
CASSPPGQGGTKQYF
>TRBV28|NA|TRBD1|TRBJ1-5
TGTGCCAGCAGTTTAGGACAGGGGAATCAGCCCCAGCATTTT
CASSLGQGNQPQHF
>TRBV7-2|NA|TRBD2|TRBJ2-1
TGTGCCAGCAGCGCAAGAAGGGGAGGACTAGCCCCCAATGAGCAGTTCTTC
CASSARRGGLAPNEQFF
>TRBV24-1|NA|TRBD1|TRBJ2-3
TGTGCCACCAGAAGGGACAGCGTCACAGATACGCAGTATTTT
CATRRDSVTDTQYF
>TRBV7-2|NA|NA|TRBJ1-5
TGTGCCAGCAGCTTATTGAATGGAGCCCAGCATTTT
CASSLLNGAQHF
>TRBV5-1|NA|NA|TRBJ1-4
TGCGCCAGCAGCTTGGTATTAGGGGCCGGGGAAAAACTGTTTTTT
CASSLVLGAGEKLFF
>TRBV5-1|few|NA|TRBJ2-5
TGCGCCAGCAGCTGGGGAGAAGAGACCCAGTACTTC
CASSWGEETQYF
>TRBV5-1|NA|TRBD1|TRBJ2-2
TGCGCCAGCAGCTTGGACCACCCGGGACAGACGAACACCGGGGAGCTGTTTTTT
CASSLDHPGQTNTGELFF
>TRBV7-2|NA|TRBD2|TRBJ2-5
TGTGCCAGCAGCTCCGTCCGGACTAGCGGCGGGGAGACCCAGTACTTC
CASSSVRTSGGETQYF
>TRBV6-4|few|TRBD1|TRBJ1-5
TGTGCCAGCAGCACCGAAGGGGGCCAGCCCCAGCATTTT
CASSTEGGQPQHF